This T cell receptor beta chain was identified during a study of cytomegalovirus exposure and HLA in healthy donors. The PCR made use of 60 Vbeta and 13 Jbeta primers. Here immunoSEQ multiplex PCR was the method, and the copy in TCRdb shows in-frame clones only, minus some. The sample is made up of under 90,000 clones, and the top ten hold 12% to 15% of it. This CDR3 has 15 residues. In germline, CDR1 is SGHTA, CDR2 FQGNSA. Deletions cut 5 bases from V and 4 bases from J, with 15 bases between. The sample taken for sequencing was PBMCs. The sequence was obtained from a man in his fifties or sixties in good health and CMV-seropositive. This chain connects TRBV7-2 to TRBJ1-5, with D unresolved. The DNA of the CDR3 is TGTGCCAGCAGCCTCTCCCTCGGGGATAATCAGCCCCAGCATTTT. Its translation: CASSLSLGDNQPQHF.